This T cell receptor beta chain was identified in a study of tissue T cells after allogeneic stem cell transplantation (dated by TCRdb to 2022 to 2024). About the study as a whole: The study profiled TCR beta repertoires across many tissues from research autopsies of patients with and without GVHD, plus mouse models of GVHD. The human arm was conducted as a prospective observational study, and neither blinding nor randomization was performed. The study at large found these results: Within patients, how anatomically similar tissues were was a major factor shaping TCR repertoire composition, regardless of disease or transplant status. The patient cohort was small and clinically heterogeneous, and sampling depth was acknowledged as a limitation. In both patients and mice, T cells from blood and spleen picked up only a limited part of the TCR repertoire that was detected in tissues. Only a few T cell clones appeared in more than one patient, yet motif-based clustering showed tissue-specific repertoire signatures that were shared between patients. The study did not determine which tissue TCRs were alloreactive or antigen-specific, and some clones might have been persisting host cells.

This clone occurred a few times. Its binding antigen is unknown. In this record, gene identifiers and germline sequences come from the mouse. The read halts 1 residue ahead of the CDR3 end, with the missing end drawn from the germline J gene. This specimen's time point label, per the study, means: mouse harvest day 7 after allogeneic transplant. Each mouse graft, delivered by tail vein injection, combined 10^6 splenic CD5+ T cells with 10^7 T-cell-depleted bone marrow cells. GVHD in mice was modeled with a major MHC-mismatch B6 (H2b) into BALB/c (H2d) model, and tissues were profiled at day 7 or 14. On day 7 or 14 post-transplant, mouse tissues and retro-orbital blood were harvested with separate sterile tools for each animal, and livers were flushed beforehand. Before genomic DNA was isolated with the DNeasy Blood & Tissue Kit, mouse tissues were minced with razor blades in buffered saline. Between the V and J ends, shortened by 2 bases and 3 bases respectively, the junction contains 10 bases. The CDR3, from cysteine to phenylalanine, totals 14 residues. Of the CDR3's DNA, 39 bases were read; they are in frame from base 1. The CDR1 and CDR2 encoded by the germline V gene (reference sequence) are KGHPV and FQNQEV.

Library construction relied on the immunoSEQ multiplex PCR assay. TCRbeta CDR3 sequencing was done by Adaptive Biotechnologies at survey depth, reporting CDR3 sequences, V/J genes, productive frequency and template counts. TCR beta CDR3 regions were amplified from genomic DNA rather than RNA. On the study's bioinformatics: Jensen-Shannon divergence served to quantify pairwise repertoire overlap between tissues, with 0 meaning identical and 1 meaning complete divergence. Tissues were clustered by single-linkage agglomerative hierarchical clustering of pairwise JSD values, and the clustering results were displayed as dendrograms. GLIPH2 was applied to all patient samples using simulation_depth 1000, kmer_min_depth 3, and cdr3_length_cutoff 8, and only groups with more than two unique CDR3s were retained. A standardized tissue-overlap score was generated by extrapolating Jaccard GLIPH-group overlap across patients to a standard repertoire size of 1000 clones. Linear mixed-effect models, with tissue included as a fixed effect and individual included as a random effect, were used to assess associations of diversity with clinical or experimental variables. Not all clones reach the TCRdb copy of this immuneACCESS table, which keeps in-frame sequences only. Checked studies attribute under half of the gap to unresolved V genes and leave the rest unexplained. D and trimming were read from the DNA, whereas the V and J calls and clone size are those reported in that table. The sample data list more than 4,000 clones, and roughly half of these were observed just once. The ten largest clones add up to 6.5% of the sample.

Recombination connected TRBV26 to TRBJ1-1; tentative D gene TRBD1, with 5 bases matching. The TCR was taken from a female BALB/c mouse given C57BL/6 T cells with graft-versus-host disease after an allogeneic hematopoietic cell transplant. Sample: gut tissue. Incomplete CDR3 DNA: TGTGCCAGCAGTCTGGGGGGAGGGGACACAGAAGTCTTC. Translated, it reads CASSLGGGDTEVF. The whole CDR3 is CASSLGGGDTEVFF.